The present TCR beta chain was sequenced within a study of blood T cells in healthy people across ages. This clonotype showed up just a few times. The antigen is not known. The germline gene is not matched at one end of the junction; a read error may be the cause. Per germline, CDR1 ENHRY and CDR2 SYGVKD. The CDR3 covers 13 residues. A second 7 to 11 cycle PCR used barcoded and J-beta primers. TCRdb recomputed calls from the 5' RACE reads with MiXCR, one row per CDR3 protein. The sample holds around 990,000 distinct CDR3 sequences, less than 45% seen once. Per-sample yields of isolated PBMCs were at least 6 million. Study outcomes and limitations: Long-lived donors exceeded aged donors in naive CD4+ cells and diversity. Naive and antigen-experienced cells could not be conclusively compared, given unsorted PBMCs.

The sample consisted of blood. The origin of this receptor is a man between 18 and 35 years old in good health. The chain combines TRBV10-3 with TRBJ2-5; unclear D gene. The DNA for the CDR3 is TGTGCCATCAGTGAGAGAAGTCAAGAGACTCAGTACTTC. Protein: CAISERSQETQYF.